Listed below are T cell receptor beta chains from one sample, sequenced in a study of T-cell memory formation after mild COVID-19. TCRdb fed the 5' RACE reads into MiXCR, producing one record per CDR3 protein. The data show roughly 120,000 distinct CDR3 sequences, approximately 15% seen once. The sequenced material came from PBMCs or a T cell subset sorted from them (not recorded which). The receptors come from an adult woman who had mild COVID-19 (a few samples of this study predate the infection). Cell type and time point are not known. The CDR3 runs from the conserved cysteine through the conserved F or W. D genes are given only for firm matches. Rows may omit the clone size; those that give it use once, few, many or a size class.

-	TRBJ2-3	-	TRBV7-2	TGTGCCAGCAGCGTGGGCGTAATGGGCACAGATACGCAGTATTTT	CASSVGVMGTDTQYF
-	TRBJ2-1	-	TRBV9	TGTGCCAGCAGCGTGGGAGGTCCATCCTACAATGAGCAGTTCTTC	CASSVGGPSYNEQFF
few	TRBJ2-3	-	TRBV23-1	TGCGCCAGCACTCAAAAAGGGGGTGCAGAGACAGATACGCAGTATTTT	CASTQKGGAETDTQYF
few	TRBJ1-1	-	TRBV5-1	TGCGCCAGCAGCAAAGGGGACTTGAACACTGAAGCTTTCTTT	CASSKGDLNTEAFF
few	TRBJ2-5	-	TRBV27	TGTGCCAGCGCAGAGGGGTTTCAAGAGACCCAGTACTTC	CASAEGFQETQYF
-	TRBJ1-2	-	TRBV2	TGTGCCAGCAGTGAGGGCTATGGCTACACCTTC	CASSEGYGYTF
-	TRBJ2-2	-	TRBV7-9	TGTGCCAGCAACAGGGACCTGAACACCGGGGAGCTGTTTTTT	CASNRDLNTGELFF
-	TRBJ2-7	-	TRBV5-1	TGCGCCAGCAGCTTGGAGGTGGGGCCGTCCTACGAGCAGTACTTC	CASSLEVGPSYEQYF
many	TRBJ1-1	TRBD1	TRBV5-1	TGCGCCAGCAGCTCGACAGGGGACACACACAGGGCTTTCTTT	CASSSTGDTHRAFF
few	TRBJ2-7	-	TRBV20-1	TGCAGTGCTAGAGTTCGGCAGAGCACCTACGAGCAGTACTTC	CSARVRQSTYEQYF